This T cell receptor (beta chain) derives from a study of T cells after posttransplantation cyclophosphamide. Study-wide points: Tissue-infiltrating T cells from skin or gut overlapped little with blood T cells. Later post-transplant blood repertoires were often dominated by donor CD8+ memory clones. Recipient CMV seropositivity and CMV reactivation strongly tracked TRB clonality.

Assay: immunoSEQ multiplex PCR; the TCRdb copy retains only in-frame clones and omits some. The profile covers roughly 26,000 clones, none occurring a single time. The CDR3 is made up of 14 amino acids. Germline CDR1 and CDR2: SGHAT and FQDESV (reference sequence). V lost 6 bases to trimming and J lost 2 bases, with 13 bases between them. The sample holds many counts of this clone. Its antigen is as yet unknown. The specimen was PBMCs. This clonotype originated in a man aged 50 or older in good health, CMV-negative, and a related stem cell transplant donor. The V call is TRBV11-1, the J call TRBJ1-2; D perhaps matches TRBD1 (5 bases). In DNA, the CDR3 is TGTGCCAGCAGAGACTTGGGGCGGAACTATGGCTACACCTTC. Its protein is CASRDLGRNYGYTF. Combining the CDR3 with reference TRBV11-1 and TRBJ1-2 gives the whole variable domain EAEVAQSPRYKITEKSQAVAFWCDPISGHATLYWYRQILGQGPELLVQFQDESVVDDSQLPKDRFSAERLKGVDSTLKIQPAELGDSAMYLCASRDLGRNYGYTFGSGTRLTVV.